This TCR beta chain was documented in a study of cytomegalovirus exposure and HLA in healthy donors. Trimming removed 5 bases from V and 4 bases from J, with 11 bases in between. CDR1 and CDR2 from the germline V gene are MDHEN and SYDVKM. The CDR3 length is 13 residues. 13 Jbeta primers and 60 Vbeta primers were used for the PCR. Data came from immunoSEQ multiplex PCR; TCRdb stores just in-frame clones and leaves some out. The sample records some 96,000 clones, roughly four fifths being singletons. Sequencing was performed on PBMCs. The TCR comes from a woman in her fifties or sixties in good health and CMV-seropositive. The chain uses TRBV28 and TRBJ1-1; TRBD1 might be the D (5 bases). In DNA form, the CDR3 reads TGTGCCAGCAGTGATGTAGGGGCCACTGAAGCTTTCTTT. As protein: CASSDVGATEAFF.